This T cell receptor beta chain was profiled in a study of T cell responses to AZD1222 COVID-19 vaccine. Points from the study as a whole: Clonal diversity may have been underestimated in mostly white British donors.

Sequenced by immunoSEQ multiplex PCR; TCRdb stores in-frame clones only, minus some. The data show 150,000 or so clones, with over 80% seen just once and roughly 10% held by the top ten. A note on this clone: Its antigen is not known.

The CDR3 runs 14 residues. Germline values: CDR1 ENHRY, CDR2 SYGVKD. Trimming removed 4 bases at V and 1 base at J, with 9 bases between. The sequence came from an adult who received the AZD1222 COVID-19 vaccine. Material: peripheral blood, obtained 28 days after the second AZD1222 dose. The chain carries TRBV10-3 and TRBJ2-3; D is perhaps TRBD1 (6 bases). The CDR3 region is CAISGRGGTDTQYF. CDR3 DNA: TGTGCCATCAGTGGCAGGGGTGGCACAGATACGCAGTATTTT.